These 32 T cell receptor beta chains came from one sample sequenced in a study of OX40 agonist ivuxolimab in advanced cancers. Some clones are missing from TCRdb's copy, which holds only in-frame ones; the method was immunoSEQ multiplex PCR. The table has about 77,000 clones, roughly 89% seen once. The sequenced sample was CD4+ or CD8+ T cells sorted from blood, obtained in a trial of the OX40 agonist ivuxolimab. These receptors all stem from an adult with an advanced solid tumor such as melanoma, head and neck, liver or kidney cancer.

The gene calls are TRBV4-2 and TRBJ1-1; a weak D match, TRBD1 (5 bases). The CDR3 loop spans 13 amino acids. CDR1 and CDR2 from the germline V gene are LGHNA and YNFKEQ. The V end was cut by 4 bases, the J end by 8 bases, with 14 bases between. In nucleotides, the CDR3 is TGTGCCAGCAGCCCCCTGACAGAAAGGGAAGCTTTCTTT. This encodes CASSPLTEREAFF.

The gene calls are TRBV18 and TRBJ2-7; D not resolved. CDR3 length equals 12 residues. The germline V gene encodes CDR1 KGHSH and CDR2 LQKENI. V shed 2 bases and J shed 4 bases, with 6 bases lying between them. CDR3 bases: TGTGCCAGCTCACCAGGCAGGTACGAGCAGTACTTC. It translates to CASSPGRYEQYF.

Here the CDR3 DNA reads TGTGCCAGCAGTCCGGGAGCAGAAAAACTGTTTTTT. Its protein is CASSPGAEKLFF. The chain carries TRBV6-6 and TRBJ1-4; D is ambiguous. Trimming left V 5 bases short and J 8 bases short, with 9 bases between. Looked up from germline, CDR1 is MNHNY and CDR2 is SVGAGI (reference sequence). There are 12 residues in the CDR3.

The V gene is TRBV28, the J gene TRBJ1-5; D is possibly TRBD1 (6 bases). V dropped 7 bases and J dropped 5 bases, with 15 bases sitting between them. The CDR3 sequence is 14 residues long. Germline-derived CDR1 and CDR2 are MDHEN and SYDVKM. The CDR3: CASTDPDRDQPQHF. For the CDR3, the DNA is TGTGCCAGCACCGACCCGGACAGAGATCAGCCCCAGCATTTT.

V is TRBV19 and J is TRBJ1-5, with TRBD1 matching over 9 bases. The CDR3 is 13 amino acids. Germline CDR1 is LNHDA and CDR2 is SQIVND (reference sequence). V was clipped by 5 bases and J by 7 bases; unmatched bases: 3. In DNA, the CDR3 is TGTGCCAGTAGTGGGACAGGGTTACAGCCCCAGCATTTT. Translation: CASSGTGLQPQHF.

The chain couples TRBV27 to TRBJ1-2, with 7 bases aligning to TRBD1. V was clipped by 6 bases and J by 5 bases; unmatched bases: 15. This CDR3 contains 16 residues. Germline lookup yields CDR1 MNHEY and CDR2 SMNVEV (reference sequence). The CDR3 DNA reads as TGTGCCAGCAGGGCACTTTACAGGGGAGCTGGGTATGGCTACACCTTC. This translates into CASRALYRGAGYGYTF.

This chain connects TRBV5-1 to TRBJ1-1; D is ambiguous. The CDR3 runs to 16 residues. The V and J ends lost 4 bases and 1 base respectively, with 17 bases between them. The germline CDR1 and CDR2 sequences are SGHRS and YFSETQ. DNA for the CDR3: TGCGCCAGCAGCGTGATCCCCGGGGAAACGAACACTGAAGCTTTCTTT. This sequence encodes CASSVIPGETNTEAFF.

The chain couples TRBV7-2 to TRBJ1-3; no firm D call. V was pared by 3 bases and J by 0 bases, with 9 bases between. This CDR3 is built from 15 residues. Per germline, CDR1 SGHTA and CDR2 FQGNSA. In DNA form, the CDR3 reads TGTGCCAGCAGCTTGAGGATCACCTCTGGAAACACCATATATTTT. Encoded protein: CASSLRITSGNTIYF.

This rearrangement joins TRBV6-6 to TRBJ2-1; D not resolved. This CDR3 has 12 amino acids. Germline V gene sequence: CDR1 MNHNY, CDR2 SVGAGI (reference sequence). The germline V and J ends were trimmed by 6 bases and 8 bases, with 11 bases remaining between them. CDR3 DNA sequence: TGTGCCAGCAGCTCCACCACGGATGAGCAGTTCTTC. Protein sequence: CASSSTTDEQFF.

The rearrangement links TRBV6-5 to TRBJ2-1; no clear D. This CDR3 is built from 13 residues. CDR1 and CDR2 from the germline V gene are MNHEY and SVGAGI. Trimming cost V 0 bases and J 7 bases, with 7 bases left between them. In DNA form, the CDR3 reads TGTGCCAGCAGTTACTCGGCCGGGAATGAGCAGTTCTTC. It is translated as CASSYSAGNEQFF.

V is TRBV10-3 and J is TRBJ1-3; D uncertain. This CDR3 is built from 15 residues. With 3 bases removed from V and 1 base from J, the gap between germline ends came to 10 bases. Germline-derived CDR1 and CDR2 are ENHRY and SYGVKD. Here the CDR3 DNA reads TGTGCCATCAGTGATACCGGGGTTTCTGGAAACACCATATATTTT. Its protein product is CAISDTGVSGNTIYF.

CDR3 coding DNA: TGTGCCAGCAGCCCCCTGGGGGAAACAGGCTTGAACACTGAAGCTTTCTTT. Protein product: CASSPLGETGLNTEAFF. The gene calls are TRBV4-2 and TRBJ1-1; possibly TRBD1 for D (5 bases). Per the germline V gene, CDR1 is LGHNA and CDR2 is YNFKEQ. The CDR3 sequence is 17 residues long. The V end was cut by 4 bases, the J end by 0 bases, with 18 bases between.

The chain has TRBV6-5 and TRBJ2-1, with D perhaps TRBD1 (6 bases). The CDR3 has 14 amino acids. Germline V gene data show CDR1 as MNHEY and CDR2 as SVGAGI. Trimming shortened V by 4 bases and J by 6 bases, and 13 bases separated the two germline ends. In DNA, the CDR3 is TGTGCCAGCAGTTTGGGGGCAGCCATCAATGAGCAGTTCTTC. It specifies CASSLGAAINEQFF.

The chain links TRBV5-4 to TRBJ1-1; D unclear. The V and J ends lost 2 bases and 6 bases respectively, with 11 bases between them. The CDR3 runs 13 residues. In germline, CDR1 is SGHNT, CDR2 YYREEE (reference sequence). As DNA, the CDR3 is TGTGCCAGCAGCTTACAATCGGTTGCTGAAGCTTTCTTT. The encoded protein is CASSLQSVAEAFF.

The rearrangement links TRBV12-2 to TRBJ2-7; the table's D call TRBD1 went unverified against the DNA. TRBV12-2 corresponds to a pseudogene. There are 18 residues in the CDR3. The chain's CDR3 is CASRCNIKAQLRPYEQYF. The CDR3 nucleotides read TGTGCAAGTCGCTGCAACATTAAAGCACAGTTGAGACCCTACGAGCAGTACTTC.

The chain joins TRBV28 to TRBJ2-5; D unclear. CDR1 MDHEN and CDR2 SYDVKM come from the germline V gene. The CDR3 has 12 amino acids. V lost 4 bases and J 8 bases, leaving 11 bases between the germline ends. The CDR3 region has the DNA TGTGCCAGCAGTTCCCCCTCTGAAACCCAGTACTTC. This codes for CASSSPSETQYF.

The gene calls are TRBV2 and TRBJ1-2, with D unresolved. Germline assignment: CDR1 SNHLY and CDR2 FYNNEI. The CDR3 runs to 12 residues. V was cut by 2 bases and J by 3 bases, with 4 bases left in between. CDR3 nucleotides: TGTGCCAGCAGTGAAACCGACTATGGCTACACCTTC. Its translation is CASSETDYGYTF.

The chain recombines TRBV6-5 with TRBJ1-3; D gene uncertain. CDR1 and CDR2 (germline): MNHEY, SVGAGI. Trimming removed 6 bases from V and 4 bases from J, with 13 bases in between. The CDR3 consists of 14 residues. The CDR3 spells CASRPNQQGNTIYF. CDR3 in DNA: TGTGCCAGCAGGCCGAACCAGCAGGGAAACACCATATATTTT.

The genes are TRBV4-2 and TRBJ2-2, with 8 bases aligning to TRBD2. CDR3 length: 17 amino acids. The germline gives CDR1 LGHNA, CDR2 YNFKEQ. The V gene end was trimmed by 5 bases and the J gene end by 2 bases; junction bases not matched to a gene: 10. CDR3 loop: CASSKRGREGNTGELFF. As DNA, the CDR3 is TGTGCCAGCAGCAAGAGGGGACGGGAGGGAAACACCGGGGAGCTGTTTTTT.

The chain combines TRBV5-5 with TRBJ1-4; tentative D call: TRBD1 (6 bases). V was clipped by 2 bases and J by 0 bases, with 11 bases between them. Per germline, CDR1 SGHKS and CDR2 YYEKEE (reference sequence). The CDR3 spans 16 residues. The CDR3 DNA reads TGTGCCAGCAGCTTCCCGGGACATTCAACTAATGAAAAACTGTTTTTT. The encoded protein is CASSFPGHSTNEKLFF.

The CDR3 region is CASSPGGGASNQPQHF. CDR3 in DNA: TGTGCCAGCAGCCCGGGAGGGGGCGCAAGCAATCAGCCCCAGCATTTT. The chain carries TRBV5-6 and TRBJ1-5, with TRBD1 identical over 7 bases. Per germline, CDR1 SGHDT and CDR2 YYEEEE. The ends lost 4 bases at V and 1 base at J; junction bases unmatched: 8. The CDR3 is made up of 16 amino acids. The variable domain in full, with the rest retrieved from reference TRBV5-6 and TRBJ1-5, is DAGVTQSPTHLIKTRGQQVTLRCSPKSGHDTVSWYQQALGQGPQFIFQYYEEEERQRGNFPDRFSGHQFPNYSSELNVNALLLGDSALYLCASSPGGGASNQPQHFGDGTRLSIL.

The rearrangement links TRBV25-1 to TRBJ2-7; no clear D. V dropped 8 bases and J dropped 4 bases, with 12 bases sitting between them. This CDR3 has 12 amino acids. Germline V lookup: CDR1 MGHDK, CDR2 SYGVNS. The CDR3 is CASGGEIYEQYF. The DNA for the CDR3 is TGTGCCAGCGGCGGCGAGATTTACGAGCAGTACTTC.

Note on this clone: The junction and the germline gene differ at one end; a read error may be behind it. V usage is TRBV7-7 and J usage is TRBJ2-7, with TRBD1 as a possible D gene (6 bases). This CDR3 has 14 amino acids. The germline V gene has CDR1 SSHAT and CDR2 FNYEAQ (reference sequence). The CDR3 DNA follows: TGTGCTAGCAGCTTAGCGTTGGGGTCAGGGGTTCAGTACTTC. As protein: CASSLALGSGVQYF.

The chain couples TRBV7-2 to TRBJ2-1; 7 nucleotides match TRBD2. V lost 1 base, J lost 2 bases, and 2 bases stayed unmatched. The CDR3 spans 15 residues. Germline V lookup: CDR1 SGHTA, CDR2 FQGNSA. CDR3 sequence (DNA): TGTGCCAGCAGCTTAGAGCGGGGCGCCTACAATGAGCAGTTCTTC. Its translation is CASSLERGAYNEQFF.

The chain uses TRBV29-1 and TRBJ2-1, with a possible D match to TRBD1 (6 bases). Germline CDR1 SQVTM, CDR2 ANQGSEA. V was pared by 7 bases and J by 3 bases, with 10 bases between. This CDR3 is built from 12 residues. The CDR3 nucleotides are TGCAGCGCCCACAGGGACTACAATGAGCAGTTCTTC. Its translation is CSAHRDYNEQFF.

This clone was observed a single time. The rearrangement links TRBV15 to TRBJ1-4; 7 bases map to TRBD1. This CDR3 has 15 residues. Trimming removed 3 bases from V and 5 bases from J; junction bases left unmatched: 6. Per germline, CDR1 LNHNV and CDR2 YYDKDF (reference sequence). The chain's CDR3 is CATSSSGTVNEKLFF. As DNA, the CDR3 is TGTGCCACCAGCAGTTCCGGGACAGTGAATGAAAAACTGTTTTTT.

The CDR3 region is CASSPQSGGEGEAFF. The CDR3 coding sequence is TGTGCCAGCTCACCACAGTCAGGGGGCGAGGGTGAAGCTTTCTTT. This chain uses TRBV18 with TRBJ1-1; 8 bases are shared with TRBD1. Germline CDR1 and CDR2: KGHSH and LQKENI. The CDR3 contains 15 residues. Unmatched junction bases numbered 8, after V lost 1 base and J lost 7 bases.

This clone has only one observation. The chain is built from TRBV7-9 and TRBJ2-3; D is unresolved. Trimming took 1 base from V and 5 from J, leaving 1 base between them. The germline CDR1 and CDR2 sequences are SEHNR and FQNEAQ (reference sequence). This CDR3 spans 11 amino acids. The DNA of the CDR3 is TGTGCCAGCAGCTTAGAAGATACGCAGTATTTT. This translates into CASSLEDTQYF.

The chain carries TRBV19 and TRBJ2-7, with D tentatively TRBD1 or TRBD2 (5 bases each). V gave up 4 bases and J gave up 7 bases, with 17 bases separating them. The CDR3 sequence is 14 residues long. Germline V gene lookup returns CDR1 LNHDA and CDR2 SQIVND (reference sequence). This chain's CDR3 is CASSTGGRAVEQYF. CDR3 DNA: TGTGCCAGTAGTACTGGAGGCAGGGCGGTTGAGCAGTACTTC.

This clone has a single count. The V gene is TRBV19, the J gene TRBJ1-5; D remains unclear. Germline V lookup: CDR1 LNHDA, CDR2 SQIVND (reference sequence). The CDR3 consists of 15 residues. Deletions cut 7 bases from V and 5 bases from J, with 18 bases between. The CDR3 region has the DNA TGTGCCAGTACCCGGTTCCCCGGTCGAGATCAGCCCCAGCATTTT. Protein sequence: CASTRFPGRDQPQHF.

In DNA form, the CDR3 reads TGTGCCAGCAGCACAGTCGGGTGGCAGGTCCGGAATGAGCAGTTCTTC. This codes for CASSTVGWQVRNEQFF. The chain combines TRBV7-2 with TRBJ2-1; D ambiguous. The CDR3 extends over 16 amino acids. V gave up 5 bases and J gave up 7 bases, with 21 bases separating them. Germline lookup yields CDR1 SGHTA and CDR2 FQGNSA.

This sequence joins TRBV19 and TRBJ1-1, with D tentatively TRBD1 (6 bases). CDR3 length: 15 amino acids. Trimming pared 5 bases from V and 2 bases from J, leaving 15 bases between. Germline CDR1 and CDR2: LNHDA and SQIVND (reference sequence). Here the CDR3 DNA reads TGTGCCAGTAGTGCCTGGCAGGGGACTAACACTGAAGCTTTCTTT. It encodes CASSAWQGTNTEAFF.